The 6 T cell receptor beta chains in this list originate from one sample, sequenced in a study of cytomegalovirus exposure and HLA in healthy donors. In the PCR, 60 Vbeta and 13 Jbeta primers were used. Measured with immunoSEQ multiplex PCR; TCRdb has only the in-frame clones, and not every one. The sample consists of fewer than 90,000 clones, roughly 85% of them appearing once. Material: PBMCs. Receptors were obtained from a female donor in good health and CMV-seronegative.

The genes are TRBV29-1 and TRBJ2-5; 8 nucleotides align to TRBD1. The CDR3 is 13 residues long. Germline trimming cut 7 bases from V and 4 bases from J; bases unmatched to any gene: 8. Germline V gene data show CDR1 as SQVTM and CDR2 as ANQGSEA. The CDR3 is CSEVTGGGETQYF. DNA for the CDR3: TGCAGCGAGGTAACAGGGGGTGGAGAGACCCAGTACTTC. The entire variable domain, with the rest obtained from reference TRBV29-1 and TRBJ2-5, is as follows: SAVISQKPSRDICQRGTSLTIQCQVDSQVTMMFWYRQQPGQSLTLIATANQGSEATYESGFVIDKFPISRPNLTFSTLTVSNMSPEDSSIYLCSEVTGGGETQYFGPGTRLLVL.

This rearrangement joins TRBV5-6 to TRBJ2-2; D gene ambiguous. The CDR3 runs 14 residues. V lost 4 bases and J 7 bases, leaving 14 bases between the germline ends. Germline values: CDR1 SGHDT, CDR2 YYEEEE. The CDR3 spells CASSPSDSSGELFF. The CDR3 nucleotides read TGTGCCAGCAGCCCCTCTGATAGCAGCGGGGAGCTGTTTTTT.

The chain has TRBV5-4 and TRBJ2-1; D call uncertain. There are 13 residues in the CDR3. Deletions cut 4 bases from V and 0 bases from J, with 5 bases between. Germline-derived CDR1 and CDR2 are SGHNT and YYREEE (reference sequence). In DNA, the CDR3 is TGTGCCAGCAGCCCGAGCTCCTACAATGAGCAGTTCTTC. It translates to CASSPSSYNEQFF.

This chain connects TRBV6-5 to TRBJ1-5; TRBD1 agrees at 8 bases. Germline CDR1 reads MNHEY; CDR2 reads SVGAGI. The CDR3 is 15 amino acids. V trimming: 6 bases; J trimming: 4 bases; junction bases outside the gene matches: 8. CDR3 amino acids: CASSPGTGENQPQHF. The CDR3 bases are TGTGCCAGCAGCCCCGGGACAGGTGAGAATCAGCCCCAGCATTTT.

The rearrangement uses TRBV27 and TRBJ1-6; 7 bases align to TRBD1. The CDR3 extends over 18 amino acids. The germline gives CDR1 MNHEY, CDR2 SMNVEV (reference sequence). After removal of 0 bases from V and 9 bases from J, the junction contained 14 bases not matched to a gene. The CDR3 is CASSLSWTGTSLSSPLHF. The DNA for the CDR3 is TGTGCCAGCAGTTTATCTTGGACAGGTACCAGTTTGAGTTCACCCCTCCACTTT.

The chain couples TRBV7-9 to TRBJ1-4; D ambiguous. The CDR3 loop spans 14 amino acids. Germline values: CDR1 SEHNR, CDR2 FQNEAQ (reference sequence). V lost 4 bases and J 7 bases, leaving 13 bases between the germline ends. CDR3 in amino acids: CASSYYTGSEKLFF. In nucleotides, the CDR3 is TGTGCCAGCAGCTACTATACTGGGAGTGAAAAACTGTTTTTT. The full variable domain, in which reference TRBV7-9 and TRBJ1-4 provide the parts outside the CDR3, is DTGVSQNPRHKITKRGQNVTFRCDPISEHNRLYWYRQTLGQGPEFLTYFQNEAQLEKSRLLSDRFSAERPKGSFSTLEIQRTEQGDSAMYLCASSYYTGSEKLFFGSGTQLSVL.